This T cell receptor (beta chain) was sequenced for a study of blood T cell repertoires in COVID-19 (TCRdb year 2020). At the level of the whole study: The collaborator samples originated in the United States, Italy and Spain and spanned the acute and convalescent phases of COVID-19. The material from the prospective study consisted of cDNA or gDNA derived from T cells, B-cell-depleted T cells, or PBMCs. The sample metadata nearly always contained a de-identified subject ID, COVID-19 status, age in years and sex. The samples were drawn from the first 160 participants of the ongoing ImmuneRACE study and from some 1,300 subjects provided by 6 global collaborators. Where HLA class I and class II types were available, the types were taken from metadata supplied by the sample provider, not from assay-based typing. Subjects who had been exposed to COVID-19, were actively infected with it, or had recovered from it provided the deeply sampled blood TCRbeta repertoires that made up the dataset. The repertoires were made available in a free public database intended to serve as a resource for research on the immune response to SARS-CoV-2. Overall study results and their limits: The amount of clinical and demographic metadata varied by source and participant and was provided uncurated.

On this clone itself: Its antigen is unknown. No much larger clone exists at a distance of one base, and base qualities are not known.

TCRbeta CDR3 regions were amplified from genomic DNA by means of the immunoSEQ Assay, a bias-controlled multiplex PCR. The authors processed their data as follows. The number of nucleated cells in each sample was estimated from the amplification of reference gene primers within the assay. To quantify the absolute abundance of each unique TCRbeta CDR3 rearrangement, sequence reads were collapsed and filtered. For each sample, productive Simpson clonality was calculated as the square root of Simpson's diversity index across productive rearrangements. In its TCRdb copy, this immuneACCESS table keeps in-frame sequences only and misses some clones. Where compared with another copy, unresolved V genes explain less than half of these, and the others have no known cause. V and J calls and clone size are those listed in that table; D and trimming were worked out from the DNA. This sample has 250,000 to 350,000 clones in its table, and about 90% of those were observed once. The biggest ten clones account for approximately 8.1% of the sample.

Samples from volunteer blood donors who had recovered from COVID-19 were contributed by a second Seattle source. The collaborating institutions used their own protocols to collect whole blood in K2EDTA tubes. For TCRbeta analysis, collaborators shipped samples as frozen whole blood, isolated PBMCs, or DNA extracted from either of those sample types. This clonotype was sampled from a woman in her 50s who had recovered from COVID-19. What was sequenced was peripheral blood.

The CDR3 region has the sequence CATKGGLSSYNSPLHF. The nucleotides read TGTGCCACGAAGGGAGGGCTTAGCTCCTATAATTCACCCCTCCACTTT. This sequence uses TRBV10-3 and TRBJ1-6; no D gene is confidently identified. Including the terminal cysteine and phenylalanine, the CDR3 comprises 16 residues. Only the CDR3 region is kept as DNA, spanning 48 bases read in frame from base 1. CDR1 and CDR2 were assigned from the germline V gene as ENHRY and SYGVKD. V is cut by 10 bases and J by 0 bases, and the space between the germline ends is 16 bases.